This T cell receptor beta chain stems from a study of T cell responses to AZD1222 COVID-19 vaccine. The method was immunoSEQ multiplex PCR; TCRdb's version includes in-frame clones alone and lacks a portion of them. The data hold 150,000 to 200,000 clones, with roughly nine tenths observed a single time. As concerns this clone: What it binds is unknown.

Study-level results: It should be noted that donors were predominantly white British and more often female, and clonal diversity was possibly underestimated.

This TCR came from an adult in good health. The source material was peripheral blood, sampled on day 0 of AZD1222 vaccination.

The CDR3 loop is CASSTRTSGRAPYNEQFF. DNA for the CDR3: TGTGCCAGCAGCACAAGGACTAGCGGGAGGGCCCCCTACAATGAGCAGTTCTTC. The J gene is TRBJ2-1, the V gene TRBV5-6; 15 nucleotides line up with TRBD2. Germline-derived CDR1 and CDR2 are SGHDT and YYEEEE. V gave up 4 bases and J gave up 2 bases; unmatched junction bases: 7. The CDR3 loop spans 18 amino acids.